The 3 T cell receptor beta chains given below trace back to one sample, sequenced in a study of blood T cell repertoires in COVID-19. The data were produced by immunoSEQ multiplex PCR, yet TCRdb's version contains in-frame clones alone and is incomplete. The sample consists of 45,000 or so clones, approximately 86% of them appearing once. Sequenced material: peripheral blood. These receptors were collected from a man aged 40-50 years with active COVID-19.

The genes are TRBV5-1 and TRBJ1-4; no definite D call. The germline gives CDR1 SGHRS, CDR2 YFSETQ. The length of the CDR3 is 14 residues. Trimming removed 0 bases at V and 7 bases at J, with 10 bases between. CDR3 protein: CASSLDRRGEKLFF. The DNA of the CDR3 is TGCGCCAGCAGCTTGGATCGGCGGGGTGAAAAACTGTTTTTT.

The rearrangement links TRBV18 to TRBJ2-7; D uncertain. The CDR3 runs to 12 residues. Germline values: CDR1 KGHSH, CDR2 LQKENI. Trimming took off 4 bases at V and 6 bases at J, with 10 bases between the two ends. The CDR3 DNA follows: TGTGCCAGCTCACAACACCCCCCCGAGCAGTACTTC. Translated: CASSQHPPEQYF.

The DNA of the CDR3 is TGTGCCAGCAGCCCGGGAATTCACAATGAGCAGTTCTTC. As protein: CASSPGIHNEQFF. The V call is TRBV27, the J call TRBJ2-1; D perhaps matches TRBD2 (5 bases). The CDR3 is 13 amino acids. Germline-derived CDR1 and CDR2 are MNHEY and SMNVEV (reference sequence). The V gene lost 6 bases and the J gene lost 5 bases, with 11 bases spanning the gap.